This TCR beta chain was identified during a study of OX40 agonist ivuxolimab in advanced cancers. Background for the entire study: Ivuxolimab was an agonistic, fully human IgG2 monoclonal antibody directed against OX40 (CD134), a costimulatory receptor. Intravenous ivuxolimab was administered to patients every 2 weeks at six dose levels: 0.01, 0.1, 0.3, 1.5, 3 and 10 mg/kg. Of the roughly 50 dose-escalation patients, hepatocellular carcinoma was present in around 20, melanoma in approximately 15, renal cell carcinoma in 9 and head and neck cancer in 9. In the dose-escalation cohort, 75% to 85% of patients were male, and the mean age was 60 years with a range of roughly 20 to 79. Patients were allowed to have had prior anti-PD-1, anti-PD-L1 or anti-CTLA-4 therapy, and more than 35% of the dose-escalation patients had been treated with checkpoint inhibitors. Three dose-escalation patients achieved partial responses, one with hepatocellular carcinoma and two with cutaneous melanoma. Peripheral TCRbeta sequencing was intended to test whether TCR sequence diversity was altered and clonal T-cell expansion was caused by ivuxolimab. The paper reports the monotherapy dose-escalation portion (N = 52 patients) of the phase I ivuxolimab trial. Study-level results and caveats: After ivuxolimab, expanded clones were on average more numerous among CD8+ T cells than among CD4+ T cells. Low levels of normalized T-cell clonal expansion were also seen in some patients who did not respond. Antigen specificity was not determined for the clonally expanded peripheral T cells. In partial responders in the 0.1-3.0 mg/kg groups, normalized peripheral clonal expansion was found to be among the lowest, especially among CD8+ T cells. At doses from 0.1 to 3.0 mg/kg, clonal expansion was seen in both CD4+ and CD8+ blood T cells between baseline and week 6.

This clone was picked up one time. Its antigen is currently not known. Base qualities are missing; no much larger clone stands one base away. A distance of 12 bases separates the germline ends of V and J, which lose 0 bases and 4 bases respectively. The germline V gene (reference sequence) supplies CDR1 LNHDA and CDR2 SQIVND. There are 15 amino acids in the CDR3, from cysteine to phenylalanine inclusive. Of the read, only the CDR3 DNA is kept; its 45 bases are in frame from base 1. The trial excluded patients who had a history of autoimmune disease or who were on systemic immunosuppression. Peripheral blood for TCR sequencing was collected from all dose cohorts at baseline, on cycle 4 day 1, and on cycle 7 day 1. The samples were drawn from a first-in-human, open-label, multicenter phase I dose-escalation trial of ivuxolimab. Adults with locally advanced or metastatic melanoma, renal cell, hepatocellular, or head and neck squamous cell carcinoma were enrolled in the trial. Before TCR sequencing, CD4+ and CD8+ T cells were separately sorted from peripheral blood.

To sequence the TCRbeta CDR3 region, genomic DNA was isolated from the sorted cells. TCRbeta CDR3 regions were sequenced using the immunoSEQ Assay. Not all clones reach the TCRdb copy of this immuneACCESS table, which keeps in-frame sequences only. Checked studies attribute under half of the gap to unresolved V genes and leave the rest unexplained. The sample records more than 70,000 clones, roughly 85% of which are singletons. The ten top clones hold 2% of the sample. The sequenced sample was CD4+ or CD8+ T cells sorted from blood, obtained in a trial of the OX40 agonist ivuxolimab. This receptor chain uses TRBV19 and TRBJ1-2; the D gene cannot be named for sure. The receptor's source is an adult with an advanced solid tumor such as melanoma, head and neck, liver or kidney cancer. The nucleotide sequence reads TGTGCCAGTAGTATAGACCCCCAGTACCCCTATGGCTACACCTTC. Its amino acids are CASSIDPQYPYGYTF.